The T cell receptor (beta chain) under discussion was sequenced for a study of blood T cell repertoires in COVID-19. Overall study context: Whether acute or convalescent, the COVID-19 samples came from the United States, Italy and Spain. Sources were T cells, B-cell-depleted T cells, or PBMCs; the material itself was cDNA or gDNA.

Germline lookup yields CDR1 MNHEY and CDR2 SMNVEV (reference sequence). With 5 bases removed from V and 0 bases from J, the gap between germline ends came to 10 bases. The CDR3 has 14 residues. The repertoire was sequenced with immunoSEQ multiplex PCR; TCRdb's copy has only in-frame clones and lacks some. The sample gives around 200,000 clones, 90% of which show up once; 0.62% is in the top ten. Material: peripheral blood. The rearrangement uses TRBV27 and TRBJ2-5; the D is unclear. This receptor was identified in a man aged 45-65 years with acute or convalescent COVID-19. The CDR3 here is CASSPGVDQETQYF. The DNA for the CDR3 is TGTGCCAGCAGTCCCGGAGTAGACCAAGAGACCCAGTACTTC.